Sequencing of this T cell receptor (beta chain) was carried out in a study of neurological immune-mediated disorders. Overall study results and limits: Whereas HTLV-1-associated myelopathy showed the most TCR clonal expansion, multiple sclerosis showed the least, with levels below those of healthy controls. No CDR3 amino acid sequences were shared by expanded clones across subjects, suggesting private repertoires in all groups.

In its sample, this clonotype was seen many times. Its specificity is not known. 5'RACE with 10-nucleotide random UMIs produced the cDNA. In TCRdb, the 5' RACE reads were re-called with MiXCR into one record per CDR3 protein. The data contain 65,000 to 90,000 distinct CDR3 sequences, 4% to 6% of them singletons. V was pared by 4 bases and J by 3 bases, with 16 bases between. Germline lookup yields CDR1 MNHNY and CDR2 SVGAGI (reference sequence). The CDR3 covers 15 residues. Source material: PBMCs. The chain has TRBV6-6 and TRBJ2-7; possibly TRBD2 for D (6 bases). The sequence was collected from a young woman with multiple sclerosis. CDR3 nucleotide sequence: TGTGCCAGCAGTTTGTCGCGGGGTCAGGTCTACGAGCAGTACTTC. Amino acids: CASSLSRGQVYEQYF.